Detailed here is one TCR beta chain. Each subset's genomic DNA was shared equally among a number of immunoSEQ plates. Only in-frame clones appear in the TCRdb table, and some are missing; sequencing was by immunoSEQ multiplex PCR. The data contain 950,000 to 1,300,000 clones, more than 65% of them seen just once; the ten biggest clones take up nearly 1.5%. The CDR3 is 12 amino acids. Germline CDR1 is GTSNPN and CDR2 is SVGIG (reference sequence). V was clipped by 0 bases and J by 8 bases, with 5 bases between them. The data originate from a study of shared clonotypes between healthy human individuals. Study-wide background: The donor group consisted of two women and a few men, aged 18 to 49.

This receptor was taken from a man younger than 30 in good health. The sequenced material came from memory CD4+ T cells sorted from blood. Subset in this sample: CD45RA-negative fraction. The chain combines TRBV30 with TRBJ1-6; unclear D gene. In DNA, the CDR3 is TGTGCCTGGAGTGTACAGCATTCACCCCTCCACTTT. Amino acid sequence: CAWSVQHSPLHF.